This paragraph covers one T cell receptor (beta chain) sequence. The sample holds other DNA sequences that translate to the same CDR3. The data originate from a study of cytomegalovirus exposure and HLA in healthy donors. A multiplex PCR was run with 60 Vbeta primers and 13 Jbeta primers. The repertoire was sequenced with immunoSEQ multiplex PCR; TCRdb's copy has only in-frame clones and lacks some. The sample totals fewer than 100,000 clones. V shed 0 bases and J 2 bases; nucleotides not matched to a gene: 3. This CDR3 contains 16 residues. The germline CDR1 and CDR2 sequences are KGHSH and LQKENI. Sequencing used PBMCs. V is TRBV18 and J is TRBJ2-2; 7 bases match TRBD2. The origin of this receptor is a man aged 45-65 years in good health and CMV-seronegative. The CDR3 nucleotides are TGTGCCAGCTCACCACCAACGGGGGGTAACACCGGGGAGCTGTTTTTT. Encoded protein: CASSPPTGGNTGELFF.